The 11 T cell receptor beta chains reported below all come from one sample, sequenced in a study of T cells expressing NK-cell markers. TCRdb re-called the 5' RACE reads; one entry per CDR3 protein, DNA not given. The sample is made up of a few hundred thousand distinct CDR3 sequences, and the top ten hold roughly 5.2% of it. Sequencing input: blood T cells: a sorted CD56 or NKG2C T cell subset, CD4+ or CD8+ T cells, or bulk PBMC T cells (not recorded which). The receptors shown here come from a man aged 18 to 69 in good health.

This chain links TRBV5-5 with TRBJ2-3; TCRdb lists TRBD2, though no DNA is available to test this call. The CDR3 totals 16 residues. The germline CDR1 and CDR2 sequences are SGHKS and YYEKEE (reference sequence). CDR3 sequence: CASSLRAGPPTDTQYF.

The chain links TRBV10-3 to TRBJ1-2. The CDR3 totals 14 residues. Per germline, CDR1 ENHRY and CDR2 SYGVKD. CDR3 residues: CAISESDWLYGYTF.

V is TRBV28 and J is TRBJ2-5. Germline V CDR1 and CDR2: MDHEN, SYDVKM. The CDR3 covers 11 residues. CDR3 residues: CASRFWETQYF.

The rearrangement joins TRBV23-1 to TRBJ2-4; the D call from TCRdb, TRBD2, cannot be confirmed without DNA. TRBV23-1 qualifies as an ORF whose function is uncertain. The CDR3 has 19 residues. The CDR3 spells CASSRSAGGALTAKNIQYF.

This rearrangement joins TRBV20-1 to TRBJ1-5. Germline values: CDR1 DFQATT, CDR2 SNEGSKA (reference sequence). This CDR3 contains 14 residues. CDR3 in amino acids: CSARPGLDNQPQHF.

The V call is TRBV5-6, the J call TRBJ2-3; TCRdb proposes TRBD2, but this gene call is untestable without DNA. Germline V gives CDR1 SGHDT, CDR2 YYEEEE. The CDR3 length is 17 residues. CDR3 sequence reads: CASSLGLAGRSTDTQYF.

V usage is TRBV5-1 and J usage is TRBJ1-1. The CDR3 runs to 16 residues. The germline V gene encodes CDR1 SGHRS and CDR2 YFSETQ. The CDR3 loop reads CASSLSSGRMNTEAFF.

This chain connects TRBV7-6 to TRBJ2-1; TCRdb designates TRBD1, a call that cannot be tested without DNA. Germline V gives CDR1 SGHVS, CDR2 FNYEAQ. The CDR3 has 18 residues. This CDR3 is CASSLSWWGGNVRREQFF.

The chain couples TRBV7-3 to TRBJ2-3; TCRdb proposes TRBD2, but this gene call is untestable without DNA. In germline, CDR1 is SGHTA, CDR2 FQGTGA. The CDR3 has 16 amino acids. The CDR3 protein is CASSLLAGGPGDTQYF.

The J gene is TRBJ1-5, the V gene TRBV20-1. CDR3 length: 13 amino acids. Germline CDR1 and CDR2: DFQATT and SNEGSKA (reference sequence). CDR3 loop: CSAGPHSNQPQHF.

The CDR3 region is CASSFDRGYNEQFF. V gene TRBV7-9 combines with J gene TRBJ2-1; lacking DNA, the TRBD1 call made by TCRdb goes unchecked. The CDR3 consists of 14 residues. The germline V gene has CDR1 SEHNR and CDR2 FQNEAQ (reference sequence).